This T cell receptor delta chain was sequenced during a study of gamma-delta chains in newborns, infants, children (dated by TCRdb to the late 2010s). For the study in its entirety: According to the study title, microbial exposure causes polyclonal expansion of innate gammadelta T cells right after birth. The study examined the way microbial exposure affected innate gammadelta T cell populations in human newborns right after birth.

TCRdb names Illumina MiSeq as the instrument used. After TCRdb called clones again from the public reads with CATT, rows with identical DNA were merged. In all, the sample holds some 1,800 delta-chain clones, and over 40% of those were seen once. In total, the top ten clones hold 18% of the sample. The junction shows trimming of 0 bases on V and 11 bases on J, and the gene matches do not reach 15 bases of it. Taken from cysteine to phenylalanine, the CDR3 has 17 residues. Only the CDR3 portion is preserved as DNA: 51 bases, with reading frame beginning at the first base. CDR1 GEAIGNYY and CDR2 EKD were looked up in the germline V gene. Based on its abundance in the sample, this clone is medium-sized (0.01 to 0.1%). Its antigen remains unidentified. The record has no base qualities; no much larger clone is one base away.

The chain was built from TRDV2 and TRDJ1, with 12 bases matching TRDD3. Sequencing was done on a sample of blood. The receptor comes from a child who had a fever. The base sequence is TGTGCCTGTGACACCCTGGGGGATACGCACGAGATGTCGATTCTCATCTTT. This sequence encodes CACDTLGDTHEMSILIF.